This TCR beta chain was retrieved from a study of blood T cell repertoires in COVID-19. Study summary: The origin of the acute and convalescent COVID-19 samples was the United States, Italy and Spain. PBMCs, B-cell-depleted T cells, or T cells provided the cDNA or gDNA that made up the material.

In the original analysis: Amplifying reference gene primers gave estimates of nucleated cell counts. Method: immunoSEQ multiplex PCR; TCRdb's copy keeps in-frame clones and lacks some. The V and J calls and clone size are taken from that table; D and trimming were inferred from the DNA. The sample records about 21,000 clones, roughly 90% being singletons. The CDR3 extends over 15 amino acids. The junction had 1 base not matched to a gene; V was cut back by 1 base and J by 1 base. Germline-derived CDR1 and CDR2 are MGHRA and YSYEKL. What was sequenced was peripheral blood. The sequence came from a human donor in a cohort sampled during active COVID-19. The J gene is TRBJ1-1, the V gene TRBV4-1; the match to TRBD1 covers 9 bases. CDR3 loop: CASSQVTGGNTEAFF. CDR3 nucleotide sequence: TGCGCCAGCAGCCAAGTGACAGGGGGGAACACTGAAGCTTTCTTT.